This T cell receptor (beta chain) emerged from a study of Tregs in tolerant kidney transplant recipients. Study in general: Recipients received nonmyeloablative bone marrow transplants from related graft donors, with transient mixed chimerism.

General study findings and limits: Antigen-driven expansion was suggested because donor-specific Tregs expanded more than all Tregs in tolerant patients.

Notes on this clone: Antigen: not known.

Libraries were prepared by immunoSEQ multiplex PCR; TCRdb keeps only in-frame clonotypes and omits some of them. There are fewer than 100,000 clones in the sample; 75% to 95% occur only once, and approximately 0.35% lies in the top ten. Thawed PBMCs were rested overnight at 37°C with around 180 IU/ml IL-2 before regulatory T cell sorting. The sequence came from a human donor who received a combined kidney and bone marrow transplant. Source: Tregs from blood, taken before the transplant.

The CDR3 protein is CASSSYLDRGRNEQYF. The CDR3 nucleotides read TGTGCCAGCAGTTCCTATCTGGACAGGGGGCGGAACGAGCAGTACTTC. The chain carries TRBV27 and TRBJ2-7; the match to TRBD1 covers 11 bases. The CDR3 length is 16 residues. Germline assignment: CDR1 MNHEY and CDR2 SMNVEV (reference sequence). V dropped 4 bases and J dropped 5; count of bases not matched to a gene: 10.